This TCR beta chain comes out of a study of blood T cell repertoires in COVID-19 (dated by TCRdb to the early 2020s). With regard to the full study: Samples covering the acute and convalescent phases of COVID-19 were provided by collaborators in the United States, Italy and Spain. The material from the prospective study consisted of cDNA or gDNA derived from T cells, B-cell-depleted T cells, or PBMCs. The dataset comprised deeply sampled blood TCRbeta repertoires from subjects exposed to, actively infected with, or recovered from COVID-19. The repertoires were released in a freely available public database meant as a resource for research on the immune response to SARS-CoV-2. The samples were drawn from the first 160 participants of the ongoing ImmuneRACE study and from about 1,200 subjects provided by 6 global collaborators. Sample metadata almost always included a de-identified subject ID, COVID-19 status, age in years and sex. Where HLA class I and class II types were available, the types were taken from metadata supplied by the sample provider, not from assay-based typing.

The CDR3 has 14 amino acids, counting the end cysteine and phenylalanine. Only the CDR3 DNA stays, 42 bases, in frame from base 1. From the germline V gene, CDR1 is MRHNA and CDR2 is SNTAGT. Here V drops 6 bases and J drops 4 bases, and the junction holds 6 bases not matched to any gene. The collaborating institutions used their own protocols to collect whole blood in K2EDTA tubes. For TCRbeta analysis, collaborator samples were shipped as frozen whole blood, as isolated PBMCs, or as DNA extracted from either sample type. As to this clone: What this receptor recognizes is not known. No base quality values were provided; no much bigger clone lies one nucleotide off.

TCRbeta CDR3 regions were amplified from genomic DNA by means of the immunoSEQ Assay, a bias-controlled multiplex PCR. In the original analysis: The number of nucleated cells in each sample was estimated from the amplification of reference gene primers within the assay. To quantify the absolute abundance of each unique TCRbeta CDR3 rearrangement, sequence reads were collapsed and filtered. Productive Simpson clonality was computed per sample as the square root of Simpson's diversity index over productive rearrangements. TCRdb retrieved this table from immuneACCESS and kept in-frame rearrangements only. Not all clones are present; in checked studies, unresolved V genes account for under half, and no reason is known for the remainder. The DNA gave D and trimming, while V, J and clone size come from that table. Across this sample there are approximately 140,000 clones, with approximately 80% seen only once. Together, the top ten hold roughly 8.3% of the sample.

General conclusions and limits of the study: The quantity of clinical and demographic metadata differed by source and by participant and was supplied without curation.

The source is a woman older than 75 in a cohort sampled during active or convalescent COVID-19. The sample consisted of peripheral blood. The rearrangement combines TRBV6-4 with TRBJ1-1, with 9 bases matching TRBD1. The CDR3 protein is CASSLTGGLTEAFF. In nucleotides, the sequence is TGTGCCAGCAGCCTGACAGGGGGACTCACTGAAGCTTTCTTT.